The clone carrying this TCR beta chain showed up many times. Its matching antigen is unknown. These data come from a study of T cells after yellow fever vaccination. Overall study results and limits: Clones that expanded after primary vaccination mostly reappeared after the booster (around 96% CD4, around 87% CD8).

TCR cDNA was made by 5'RACE template switching, adding a universal primer site and UMIs. TCRdb fed the 5' RACE reads into MiXCR, producing one record per CDR3 protein. The sample records 250,000 to 350,000 distinct CDR3 sequences, approximately 7% being singletons. The CDR3 is made up of 14 amino acids. Germline V gene lookup returns CDR1 LNHNV and CDR2 YYDKDF (reference sequence). With 0 bases removed from V and 4 bases from J, the gap between germline ends came to 9 bases. The sequencing here drew on PBMCs, taken approximately 47 days after the first yellow fever vaccination. This sequence joins TRBV15 and TRBJ1-1; a possible D gene is TRBD1 (5 bases). This receptor was taken from a man between 18 and 35 years old who received the YFV17D yellow fever vaccine. Here the CDR3 reads CATSRDRASTEAFF. CDR3 in DNA: TGTGCCACCAGCAGAGACAGGGCCAGCACTGAAGCTTTCTTT.